This T cell receptor (beta chain) comes out of a study of cytomegalovirus exposure and HLA in healthy donors. Notes on the study in general: The majority of CMV-associated TCR beta chains were reported as apparently HLA-restricted in a later analysis. The productive fraction for most TCR beta V segments was about 87% or about 30% in an earlier analysis.

PCR amplification relied on 60 Vbeta primers (plus 13 Jbeta primers). Source study methods: A follow-up analysis tallied tens of millions of unique TCR beta chains, roughly 11 million shared. Sequencing was performed with immunoSEQ multiplex PCR; in TCRdb, only in-frame clones are kept and a portion is missing. V, J and clone size are those of that table, while D and trimming were read from the DNA. Its table lists some 34,000 clones. A word on this clone: As yet, its antigen is unknown.

Trimming removed 0 bases from V and 4 bases from J; junction bases left unmatched: 7. This CDR3 comprises 17 residues. Germline V gene data show CDR1 as KGHSH and CDR2 as LQKENI. The chain links TRBV18 to TRBJ2-7; 12 nucleotides match TRBD2. The sample taken for sequencing was PBMCs. The TCR originated in a middle-aged woman in good health and CMV-seropositive. This chain's CDR3 is CASSPPLAGGKGYEQYF. CDR3 DNA sequence: TGTGCCAGCTCACCACCACTAGCGGGAGGCAAGGGGTACGAGCAGTACTTC.